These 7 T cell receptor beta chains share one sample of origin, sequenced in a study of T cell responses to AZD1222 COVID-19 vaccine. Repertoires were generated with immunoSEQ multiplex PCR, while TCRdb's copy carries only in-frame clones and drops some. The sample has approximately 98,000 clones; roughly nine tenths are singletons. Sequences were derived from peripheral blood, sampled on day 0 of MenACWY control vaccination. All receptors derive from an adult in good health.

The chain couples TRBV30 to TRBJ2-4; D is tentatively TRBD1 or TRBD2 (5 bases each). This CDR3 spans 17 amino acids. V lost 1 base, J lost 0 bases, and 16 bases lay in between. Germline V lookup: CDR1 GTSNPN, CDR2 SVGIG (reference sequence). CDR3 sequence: CAWSGGMGDRAKNIQYF. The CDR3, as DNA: TGTGCCTGGAGTGGGGGTATGGGGGACCGAGCCAAAAACATTCAGTACTTC.

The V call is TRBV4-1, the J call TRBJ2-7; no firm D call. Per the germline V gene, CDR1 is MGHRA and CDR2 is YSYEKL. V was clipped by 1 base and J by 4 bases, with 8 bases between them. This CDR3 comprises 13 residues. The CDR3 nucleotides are TGCGCCAGCAGCCAAGGCCCTAGATACGAGCAGTACTTC. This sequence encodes CASSQGPRYEQYF.

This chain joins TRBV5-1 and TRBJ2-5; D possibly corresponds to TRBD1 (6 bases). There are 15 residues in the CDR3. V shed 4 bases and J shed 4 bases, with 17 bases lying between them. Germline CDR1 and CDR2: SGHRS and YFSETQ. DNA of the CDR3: TGCGCCAGCAGCCGACCGGGACAAGGAGGAGAGACCCAGTACTTC. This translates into CASSRPGQGGETQYF. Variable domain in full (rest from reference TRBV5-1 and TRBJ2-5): KAGVTQTPRYLIKTRGQQVTLSCSPISGHRSVSWYQQTPGQGLQFLFEYFSETQRNKGNFPGRFSGRQFSNSRSEMNVSTLELGDSALYLCASSRPGQGGETQYFGPGTRLLVL.

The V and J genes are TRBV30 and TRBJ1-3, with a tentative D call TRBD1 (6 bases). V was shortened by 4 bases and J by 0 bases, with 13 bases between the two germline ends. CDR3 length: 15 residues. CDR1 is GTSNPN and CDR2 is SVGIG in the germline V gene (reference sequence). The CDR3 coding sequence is TGTGCCTGGAAAGAGACAGGCCCCTCTGGAAACACCATATATTTT. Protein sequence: CAWKETGPSGNTIYF.

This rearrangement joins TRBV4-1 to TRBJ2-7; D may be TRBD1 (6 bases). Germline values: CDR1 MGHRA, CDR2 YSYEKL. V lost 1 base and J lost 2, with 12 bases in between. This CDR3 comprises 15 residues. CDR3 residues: CASSQASGDPYEQYF. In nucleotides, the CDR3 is TGCGCCAGCAGCCAAGCGTCAGGGGACCCCTACGAGCAGTACTTC.

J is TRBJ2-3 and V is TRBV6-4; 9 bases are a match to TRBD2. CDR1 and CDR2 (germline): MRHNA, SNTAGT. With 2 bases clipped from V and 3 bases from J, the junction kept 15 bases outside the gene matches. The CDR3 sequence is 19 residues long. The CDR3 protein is CASSDVAGGWLRWTDTQYF. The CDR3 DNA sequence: TGTGCCAGCAGTGACGTGGCGGGGGGGTGGTTAAGGTGGACAGATACGCAGTATTTT.

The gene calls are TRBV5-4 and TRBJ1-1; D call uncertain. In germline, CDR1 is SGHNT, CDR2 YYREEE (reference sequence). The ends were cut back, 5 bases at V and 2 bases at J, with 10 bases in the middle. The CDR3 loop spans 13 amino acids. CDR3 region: CASRRDPNTEAFF. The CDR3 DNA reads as TGTGCCAGCAGGAGGGATCCCAACACTGAAGCTTTCTTT.